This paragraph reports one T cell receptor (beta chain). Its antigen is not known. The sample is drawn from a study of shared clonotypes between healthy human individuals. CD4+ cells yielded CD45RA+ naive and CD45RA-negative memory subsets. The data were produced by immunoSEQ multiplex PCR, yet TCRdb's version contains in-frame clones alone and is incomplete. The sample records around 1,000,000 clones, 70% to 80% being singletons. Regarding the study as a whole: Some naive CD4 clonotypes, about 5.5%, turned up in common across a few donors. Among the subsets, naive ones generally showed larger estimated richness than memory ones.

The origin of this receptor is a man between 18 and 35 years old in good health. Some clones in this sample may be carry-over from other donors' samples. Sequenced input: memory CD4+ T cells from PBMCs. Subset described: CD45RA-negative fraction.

CDR3 coding DNA: TGTGCCAGCAGCGAAACAGGGAGCAATCAGCCCCAGCATTTT. Protein: CASSETGSNQPQHF. The chain employs TRBV7-2 and TRBJ1-5; maybe TRBD1 (6 bases). V gave up 5 bases and J gave up 1 base, with 9 bases separating them. The V gene's germline CDR1 is SGHTA and CDR2 FQGNSA. The CDR3 is 14 residues long. Together with reference TRBV7-2 and TRBJ1-5, the CDR3 gives the full variable domain: GAGVSQSPSNKVTEKGKDVELRCDPISGHTALYWYRQSLGQGLEFLIYFQGNSAPDKSGLPSDRFSAERTGGSVSTLTIQRTQQEDSAVYLCASSETGSNQPQHFGDGTRLSIL.